The subject of this entry is one T cell receptor (beta chain). Clones were read by immunoSEQ multiplex PCR, and TCRdb kept only the in-frame ones, dropping some. In the table there are some 97,000 clones, roughly 92% of which are singletons. These data come from a study of T cell changes during pregnancy in multiple sclerosis. The input for sequencing was peripheral blood, taken in the second trimester of pregnancy. This sequence originates from a female donor with multiple sclerosis, enrolled in a pregnancy study.

This CDR3 reads CASSLVGRGGRIQETQYF. The DNA for the CDR3 is TGTGCCAGCAGCTTAGTTGGTAGGGGGGGCCGGATCCAAGAGACCCAGTACTTC. The V and J genes are TRBV7-2 and TRBJ2-5; the D gene is possibly TRBD2 (7 bases). Trimming removed 1 base at V and 1 base at J, with 19 bases between. The CDR3 contains 18 residues. Per the germline V gene, CDR1 is SGHTA and CDR2 is FQGNSA.